This TCR beta chain was sequenced in a study of shared clonotypes between healthy human individuals. Findings of the study overall: Generation probabilities were higher for clonotypes shared across all four sorted-subset donors than for unshared ones.

The CDR3 is 14 amino acids. CDR1 and CDR2 from the germline V gene are SEHNR and FQNEAQ (reference sequence). Between the trimmed V and J ends, which lost 5 bases and 6 bases, there was a span of 14 bases. The assay was immunoSEQ multiplex PCR, and TCRdb's table has in-frame clones only and misses some. The sample records fewer than 2.5 million clones, approximately 93% being singletons. The investigators split CD4+ cells into a CD45RA+ naive subset and a CD45RA-negative memory subset. This clone was detected only once. Antigen unknown. The V call is TRBV7-9, the J call TRBJ2-1; weak D call: TRBD2 (5 bases). The TCR comes from a man aged 18-30 years in good health. Some clones in this sample may be carry-over from other donors' samples. The sequencing input was naive CD4+ T cells from PBMCs. As to subset: CD45RA+ positively selected. As DNA, the CDR3 is TGTGCCAGCAGCCGGAGAGGAGGCCCCAATGAGCAGTTCTTC. This gives the protein CASSRRGGPNEQFF.